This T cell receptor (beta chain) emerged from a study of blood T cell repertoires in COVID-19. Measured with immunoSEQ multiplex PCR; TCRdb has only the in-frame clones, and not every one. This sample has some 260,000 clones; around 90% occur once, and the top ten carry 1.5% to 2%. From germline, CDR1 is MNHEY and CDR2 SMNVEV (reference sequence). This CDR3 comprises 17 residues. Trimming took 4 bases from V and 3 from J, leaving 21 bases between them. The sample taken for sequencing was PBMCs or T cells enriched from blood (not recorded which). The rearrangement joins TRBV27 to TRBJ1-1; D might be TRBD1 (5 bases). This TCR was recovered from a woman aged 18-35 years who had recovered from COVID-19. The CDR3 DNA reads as TGTGCCAGCAGTTCCTGGGGATCAGGGATGCGTCACACTGAAGCTTTCTTT. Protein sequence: CASSSWGSGMRHTEAFF.